A selection of T cell receptor beta chains follows, all from one sample in a study of siplizumab effects on memory and regulatory T cells. Profiled with immunoSEQ multiplex PCR; TCRdb holds only in-frame clones, not every one. Here the sample spans about 100,000 clones, approximately 92% being singletons. The source material was CD4+ T cells sorted from blood. These receptors originate from a human donor in good health. Both conserved end residues are part of each CDR3. The D gene is left open where the match is weak. The size field is filled for only some rows; it gives once, few, many or a size class.

clone_size	v_call	j_call	d_call	cdr3_nt	cdr3_aa
.	TRBV5-1	TRBJ1-4	.	TGCGCCAGCAGCTTGGCAGGAAAAGGCGAAAAACTGTTTTTT	CASSLAGKGEKLFF
.	TRBV5-1	TRBJ2-2	.	TGCGCCAGCTTGCAGGGGAACACCGGGGAGCTGTTTTTT	CASLQGNTGELFF
.	TRBV19	TRBJ2-2	.	TGTGCCAGTAGTCAACAGGGAGATTCCGGGGAGCTGTTTTTT	CASSQQGDSGELFF
.	TRBV9	TRBJ1-1	.	TGTGCCAGCAGCTCGACCGGGGGGGGCCAGTGGCAAAGGAACACTGAAGCTTTCTTT	CASSSTGGGQWQRNTEAFF
.	TRBV7-6	TRBJ2-2	.	TGTGCCAGCAGCCCAATAGGTGCTGCCGGGGAGCTGTTTTTT	CASSPIGAAGELFF
.	TRBV7-9	TRBJ2-7	TRBD1	TGTGCCAGCAGCCCAGGCACAGGGGGCTTTTACGAGCAGTACTTC	CASSPGTGGFYEQYF
.	TRBV2	TRBJ2-5	.	TGTGCCAGCAGTGCGACTTATCAAGAGACCCAGTACTTC	CASSATYQETQYF
.	TRBV28	TRBJ1-2	TRBD1	TGTGCCAGCAGTTTAGCCGGGACAGGGGTTTCCTATGGCTACACCTTC	CASSLAGTGVSYGYTF
.	TRBV6-5	TRBJ1-5	.	TGTGCCAGCAGTTCACATGGCGAAACAGGGTATCAGCCCCAGCATTTT	CASSSHGETGYQPQHF
.	TRBV7-2	TRBJ2-5	.	TGTGCCAGCAGCTTATGGCGAGGGGTGGATAGTGAGACCCAGTACTTC	CASSLWRGVDSETQYF
.	TRBV7-2	TRBJ1-2	.	TGTGCCAGCAGCTTACCGGGAGGTAACTATGGCTACACCTTC	CASSLPGGNYGYTF
.	TRBV29-1	TRBJ1-4	.	TGCAGCGTTGGCCCCACAGGTTCAAATGAAAAACTGTTTTTT	CSVGPTGSNEKLFF
.	TRBV5-1	TRBJ1-2	.	TGCGCCAGCAGCTTGGGACAGGAGCTTGTAGGGGGCTACACCTTC	CASSLGQELVGGYTF
.	TRBV15	TRBJ2-3	TRBD2	TGTGCCACCAGCAGCTCCCCTCGGCTAGCGGGGGGGCTAGATACGCAGTATTTT	CATSSSPRLAGGLDTQYF
.	TRBV10-3	TRBJ1-5	.	TGTGCCATCAGTGAGGTACTAAATCAGCCCCAGCATTTT	CAISEVLNQPQHF
.	TRBV28	TRBJ1-6	.	TGTGCCAGCAGAGGGATGATGATTAGGGGCTCCTATAATTCACCCCTCCACTTT	CASRGMMIRGSYNSPLHF
.	TRBV5-1	TRBJ2-3	TRBD2	TGCGCCAGCAGCTTAGCGGGGGGGAGCACAGATACGCAGTATTTT	CASSLAGGSTDTQYF
once	TRBV7-9	TRBJ2-7	.	TGTGCCAGCAGTACAGGGTGGGTGTACGAGCAGTACTTC	CASSTGWVYEQYF
.	TRBV6-5	TRBJ1-4	.	TGTGCCAGCAGTTACTCCAGGAATAATGAAAAACTGTTTTTT	CASSYSRNNEKLFF
.	TRBV5-1	TRBJ1-2	.	TGCGCCAGCAGCGAAATACAGGCGTATGGCTACACCTTC	CASSEIQAYGYTF
few	TRBV27	TRBJ1-5	TRBD1	TGTGCCAGCAGTTCATTTCGACAGGGCATAGGCAATCAGCCCCAGCATTTT	CASSSFRQGIGNQPQHF
.	TRBV11-3	TRBJ2-2	TRBD1	TGTGCCAGCAGCCGACAGGGAACGAACACCGGGGAGCTGTTTTTT	CASSRQGTNTGELFF
few	TRBV5-4	TRBJ1-4	.	TGTGCCAGCAGCTTGGGTGGGCGGCATAATGAAAAACTGTTTTTT	CASSLGGRHNEKLFF
.	TRBV7-9	TRBJ1-4	.	TGTGCCAGCAGCTTAGCAAGGGCAGGACCTGAAAAACTGTTTTTT	CASSLARAGPEKLFF
.	TRBV7-2	TRBJ2-5	TRBD1	TGTGCCAGCAGCCGACAGGGGGCGGGAGAGACCCAGTACTTC	CASSRQGAGETQYF
.	TRBV19	TRBJ2-4	TRBD1	TGTGCCAGTAGTACGACAGGGGCCATAGCCAAAAACATTCAGTACTTC	CASSTTGAIAKNIQYF
.	TRBV4-1	TRBJ2-7	.	TGCGCCAGCAGCCAAGGAGCAGTTTATCCCTACGAGCAGTACTTC	CASSQGAVYPYEQYF
few	TRBV4-1	TRBJ1-6	.	TGCGCCAGCAGCCTAGAGACAGCAAATTCACCCCTCCACTTT	CASSLETANSPLHF
.	TRBV6-1	TRBJ2-3	.	TGTGCCAGCAGTGAACGGAGGCGGGGCCTCAGCACAGATACGCAGTATTTT	CASSERRRGLSTDTQYF
.	TRBV7-2	TRBJ2-3	.	TGTGCCAGCAGCCCCTTTGGTCCAACCAACCAGTATTTT	CASSPFGPTNQYF
.	TRBV4-2	TRBJ1-2	.	TGTGCCAGCAGCCAAGAGGTTGGGGGGGCAGGCTACACCTTC	CASSQEVGGAGYTF
.	TRBV7-2	TRBJ2-3	.	TGTGCCAGCAGCTCCCAGGGCACAGATACGCAGTATTTT	CASSSQGTDTQYF
once	TRBV6-1	TRBJ1-1	.	TGTGCCAGCAGTGAAGGATTTTTGGGCCTGCCGAACACTGAAGCTTTCTTT	CASSEGFLGLPNTEAFF
.	TRBV28	TRBJ1-5	.	TGTGCCAGCAGTTTGGGGCAGTCCCTACAGCCCCAGCATTTT	CASSLGQSLQPQHF
.	TRBV6-6	TRBJ2-5	.	TGTGCCAGCAGTTACGGGGGGTTGGGAGAGACCCAGTACTTC	CASSYGGLGETQYF
.	TRBV7-9	TRBJ1-2	.	TGTGCCAGCAGGCTGGCCAGGGGTGGTGGCTACACCTTC	CASRLARGGGYTF
.	TRBV7-2	TRBJ1-5	TRBD1	TGTGCCAGCAGCTACAAAACAGGGGTAGGACAGCCCCAGCATTTT	CASSYKTGVGQPQHF
.	TRBV2	TRBJ2-7	TRBD2	TGTGCCAGCAGGATTAGCGGGGGGTCGAATTCCTACGAGCAGTACTTC	CASRISGGSNSYEQYF
once	TRBV30	TRBJ1-5	.	TGTGCCTGGAGTGATGACAGCAATCAGCCCCAGCATTTT	CAWSDDSNQPQHF
.	TRBV28	TRBJ2-1	TRBD1	TGTGCCAGCTCGAGGGGACAGACCTCCTACAATGAGCAGTTCTTC	CASSRGQTSYNEQFF
.	TRBV6-1	TRBJ1-5	.	TGTGCCAGCAGTCGATATAGCAATCAGCCCCAGCATTTT	CASSRYSNQPQHF
.	TRBV19	TRBJ1-5	.	TGTGCCAGTAGTATTGGGGGTGATCAGCCCCAGCATTTT	CASSIGGDQPQHF
.	TRBV2	TRBJ2-3	TRBD2	TGTGCCAGCAGTGAAGCGCCTAGCGGGGGGTTTACGCAGTATTTT	CASSEAPSGGFTQYF
.	TRBV19	TRBJ1-6	.	TGTGCCAGTAGTATAGCCGGACCCCTCCACTTT	CASSIAGPLHF
.	TRBV19	TRBJ1-5	.	TGTGCCAGTAAGGGAGGGGGCAATCAGCCCCAGCATTTT	CASKGGGNQPQHF
.	TRBV14	TRBJ1-1	.	TGTGCCAGCAGCCAAGAAGGCGGAATGAACACTGAAGCTTTCTTT	CASSQEGGMNTEAFF
.	TRBV28	TRBJ1-1	.	TGTGCCAGCAGCGTCACGGGGACTGAAGCTTTCTTT	CASSVTGTEAFF
once	TRBV13	TRBJ2-7	.	TGTGCCAGCAGTTCGCGAGGGGCTAGCTCCTACGAGCAGTACTTC	CASSSRGASSYEQYF
.	TRBV5-1	TRBJ2-3	TRBD2	TGCGCCAGCAGCTTCGGACTAGCGGGGGGGACAGATACGCAGTATTTT	CASSFGLAGGTDTQYF
.	TRBV7-3	TRBJ2-7	TRBD1	TGTGCCAGCAGCACCGGGGACAGGGTGTCCGAGCAGTACTTC	CASSTGDRVSEQYF
.	TRBV5-4	TRBJ1-1	.	TGTGCCAGCAGCTTAGGGGGTGGCACTGAAGCTTTCTTT	CASSLGGGTEAFF
.	TRBV5-4	TRBJ2-1	TRBD2	TGTGCCAGCAGCTCCGGGACTAGCGGCAACTACAATGAGCAGTTCTTC	CASSSGTSGNYNEQFF
.	TRBV5-1	TRBJ2-3	.	TGCGCCAGCAGCTTCACAGGGTCTAGCACAGATACGCAGTATTTT	CASSFTGSSTDTQYF